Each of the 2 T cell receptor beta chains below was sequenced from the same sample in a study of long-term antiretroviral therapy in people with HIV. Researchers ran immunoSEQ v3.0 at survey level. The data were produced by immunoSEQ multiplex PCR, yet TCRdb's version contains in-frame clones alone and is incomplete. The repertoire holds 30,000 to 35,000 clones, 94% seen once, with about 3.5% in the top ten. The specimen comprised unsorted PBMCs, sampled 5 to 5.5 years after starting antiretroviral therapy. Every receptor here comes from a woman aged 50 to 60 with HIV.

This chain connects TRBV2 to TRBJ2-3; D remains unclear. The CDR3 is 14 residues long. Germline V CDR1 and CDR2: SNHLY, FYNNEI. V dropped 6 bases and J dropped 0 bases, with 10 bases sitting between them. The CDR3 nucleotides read TGTGCCAGCAGCAGATTAATTAGCACAGATACGCAGTATTTT. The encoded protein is CASSRLISTDTQYF.

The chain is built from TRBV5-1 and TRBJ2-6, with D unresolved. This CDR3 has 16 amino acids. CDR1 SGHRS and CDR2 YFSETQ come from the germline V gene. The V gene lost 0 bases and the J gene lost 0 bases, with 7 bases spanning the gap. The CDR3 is CASSLELGSGANVLTF. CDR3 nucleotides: TGCGCCAGCAGCTTGGAGTTAGGCTCTGGGGCCAACGTCCTGACTTTC.